This T cell receptor (beta chain) was profiled in a study of CD8 T cells in ankylosing spondylitis. Study observations and caveats: Typical of ankylosing spondylitis blood, it appeared, was a TCR beta motif of about eight highly homologous variants. Disease-associated clones were CD8+ and fairly uncommon in peripheral blood. Enrichment of disease-linked clones was reportedly significant in matched ankylosing spondylitis synovial fluid.

This clonotype came up many times. Antigen specificity is unknown. A quantitative 5'-RACE method, one with molecular barcodes, was used to make TCR beta libraries. MiXCR, applied by TCRdb to the 5' RACE reads, yields one record per CDR3 protein. This sample has 800,000 to 900,000 distinct CDR3 sequences, with 12% found just once. This CDR3 comprises 13 residues. Germline V gene lookup returns CDR1 DFQATT and CDR2 SNEGSKA (reference sequence). With 0 bases removed from V and 10 bases from J, the gap between germline ends came to 13 bases. The V and J genes are TRBV20-1 and TRBJ1-5, with D uncertain. The specimen sequenced was blood, either unsorted or a sorted T cell fraction (not recorded which). The receptor's source is a male donor with ankylosing spondylitis. CDR3 residues: CSARDPSTTPQHF. CDR3 nucleotide sequence: TGCAGTGCTAGAGATCCCAGCACCACTCCCCAGCATTTT.